The clone carrying this TCR beta chain was seen many times. Its target is not known. This sample stems from a study of T cells in Graves' hyperthyroidism and ophthalmopathy. General observations from the study: Also found in blood were most expanded thyroid clonotypes above 0.001. Before onset, by a median of around six months, the model predicted ophthalmopathy.

RNA transcripts yielded amplified TCR beta CDR3 regions. A set of HTBI primers served as the primers for a first-round RT-PCR of the TCR CDR3. Via MiXCR, TCRdb re-called the multiplex PCR reads, giving one row per CDR3 protein. The table lists approximately 420,000 distinct CDR3 sequences, roughly 15% of them singletons, with around 5.3% in the top ten. Investigators excluded patients with uncontrolled infection, other autoimmune disease, pregnancy or lactation. The sample was blood. This TCR came from a woman aged 18-29 years with Graves' hyperthyroidism.

The DNA of the CDR3 is TGTGCCAGCAGTTCACCGGGACAGGGGGCTTCAGGAAACACCATATATTTT. Amino acids: CASSSPGQGASGNTIYF. The V and J genes are TRBV28 and TRBJ1-3; 12 bases map to TRBD1. There are 17 residues in the CDR3. V lost 4 bases, J lost 4 bases, and 8 bases stayed unmatched. Germline loops: CDR1 MDHEN, CDR2 SYDVKM.